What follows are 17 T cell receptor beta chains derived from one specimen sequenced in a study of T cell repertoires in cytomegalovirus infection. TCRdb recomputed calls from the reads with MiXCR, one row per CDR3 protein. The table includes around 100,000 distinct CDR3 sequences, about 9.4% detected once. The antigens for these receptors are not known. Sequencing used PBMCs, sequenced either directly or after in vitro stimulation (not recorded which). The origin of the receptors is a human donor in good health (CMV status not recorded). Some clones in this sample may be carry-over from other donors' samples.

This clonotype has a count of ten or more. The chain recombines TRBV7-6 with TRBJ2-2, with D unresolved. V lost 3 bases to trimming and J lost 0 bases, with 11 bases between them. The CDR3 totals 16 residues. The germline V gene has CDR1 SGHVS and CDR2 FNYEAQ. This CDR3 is CASSLAPQANTGELFF. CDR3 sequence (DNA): TGTGCCAGCAGCTTGGCTCCTCAAGCGAACACCGGGGAGCTGTTTTTT.

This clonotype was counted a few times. The CDR3 spells CSARDTLAGGSSTGELFF. The CDR3, as DNA: TGCAGTGCTAGAGATACACTAGCGGGAGGGTCGAGCACCGGGGAGCTGTTTTTT. This sequence joins TRBV20-1 and TRBJ2-2; 13 bases line up with TRBD2. Per the germline V gene, CDR1 is DFQATT and CDR2 is SNEGSKA (reference sequence). This CDR3 is built from 18 residues. With 0 bases clipped from V and 4 bases from J, the junction kept 8 bases outside the gene matches.

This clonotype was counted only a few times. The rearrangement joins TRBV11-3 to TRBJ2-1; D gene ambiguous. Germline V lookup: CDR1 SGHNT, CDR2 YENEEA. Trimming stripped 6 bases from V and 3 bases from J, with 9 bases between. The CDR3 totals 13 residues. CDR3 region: CASRTRGYNEQFF. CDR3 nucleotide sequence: TGTGCCAGCAGGACGCGCGGCTACAATGAGCAGTTCTTC. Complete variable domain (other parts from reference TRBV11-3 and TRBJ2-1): EAGVVQSPRYKIIEKKQPVAFWCNPISGHNTLYWYLQNLGQGPELLIRYENEEAVDDSQLPKDRFSAERLKGVDSTLKIQPAELGDSAVYLCASRTRGYNEQFFGPGTRLTVL.

In DNA, the CDR3 is TGTGCCACCAGTGATTCCCAGTGGAGCAGTCGCTACAATGAGCAGTTCTTC. Encoded protein: CATSDSQWSSRYNEQFF. The gene calls are TRBV24-1 and TRBJ2-1; D not resolved. Germline V CDR1 and CDR2: KGHDR, SFDVKD. The V end lost 2 bases, the J end lost 3 bases, and 16 bases lay between the germline ends. The CDR3 sequence is 17 residues long.

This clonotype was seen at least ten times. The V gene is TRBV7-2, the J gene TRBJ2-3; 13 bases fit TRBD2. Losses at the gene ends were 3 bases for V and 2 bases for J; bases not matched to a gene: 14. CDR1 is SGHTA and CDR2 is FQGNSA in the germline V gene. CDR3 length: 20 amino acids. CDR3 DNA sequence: TGTGCCAGCAGCTTTCCGGGACTAGCGGGGCCCCAAGAAGACACAGATACGCAGTATTTT. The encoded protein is CASSFPGLAGPQEDTDTQYF.

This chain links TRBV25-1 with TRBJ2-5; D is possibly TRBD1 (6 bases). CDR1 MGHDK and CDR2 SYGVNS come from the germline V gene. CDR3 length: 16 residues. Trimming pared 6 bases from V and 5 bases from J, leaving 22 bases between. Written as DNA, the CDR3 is TGTGCCAGCAGCGCCCTCACTTGGGGGCAAAGGGAGACCCAGTACTTC. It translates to CASSALTWGQRETQYF.

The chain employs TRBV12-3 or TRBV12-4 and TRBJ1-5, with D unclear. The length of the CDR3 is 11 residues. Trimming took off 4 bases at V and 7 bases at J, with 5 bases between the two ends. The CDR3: CASSYVQPQHF. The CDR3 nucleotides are TGTGCCAGCAGTTATGTCCAGCCCCAGCATTTT.

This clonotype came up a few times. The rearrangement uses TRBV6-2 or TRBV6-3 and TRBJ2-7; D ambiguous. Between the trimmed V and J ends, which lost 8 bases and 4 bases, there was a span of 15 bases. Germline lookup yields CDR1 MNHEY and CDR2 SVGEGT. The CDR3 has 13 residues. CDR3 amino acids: CASGSAQGYEQYF. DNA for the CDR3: TGTGCCAGCGGCAGTGCCCAAGGGTACGAGCAGTACTTC.

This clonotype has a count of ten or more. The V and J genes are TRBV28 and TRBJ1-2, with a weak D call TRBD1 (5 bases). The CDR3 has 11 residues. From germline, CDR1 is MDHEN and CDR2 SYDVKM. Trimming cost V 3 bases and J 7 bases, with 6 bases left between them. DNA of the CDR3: TGTGCCAGCAGTTTCAGGGCTGGCTACACCTTC. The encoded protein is CASSFRAGYTF.

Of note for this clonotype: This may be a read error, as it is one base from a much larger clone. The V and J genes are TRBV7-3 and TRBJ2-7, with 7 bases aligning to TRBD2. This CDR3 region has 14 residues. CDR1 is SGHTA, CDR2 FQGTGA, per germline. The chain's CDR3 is CASSPTSVSYKQYF. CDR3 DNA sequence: TGTGCCAGCAGTCCCACTAGCGTATCCTACAAGCAGTACTTC.

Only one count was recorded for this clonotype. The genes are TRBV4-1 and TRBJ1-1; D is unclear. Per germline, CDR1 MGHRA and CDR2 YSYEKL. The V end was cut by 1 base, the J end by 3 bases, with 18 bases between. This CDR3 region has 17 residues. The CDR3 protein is CASSQVLRRARDTEAFF. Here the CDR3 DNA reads TGCGCCAGCAGCCAAGTTCTTAGGAGGGCCAGAGACACTGAAGCTTTCTTT.

The CDR3 is CASGRTELYGYTF. CDR3 DNA: TGTGCTAGTGGCCGGACTGAACTCTATGGCTACACCTTC. The J gene is TRBJ1-2, the V gene TRBV12-5; D unclear. Trimming removed 6 bases from V and 4 bases from J, with 12 bases in between. Germline V CDR1 and CDR2: LGHNT, FRNRAP. The CDR3 covers 13 residues.

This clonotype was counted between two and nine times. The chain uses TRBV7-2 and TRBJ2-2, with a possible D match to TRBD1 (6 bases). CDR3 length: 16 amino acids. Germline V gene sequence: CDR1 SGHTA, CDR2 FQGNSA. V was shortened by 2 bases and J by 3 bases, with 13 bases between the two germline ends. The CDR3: CASSLSPGTHTGELFF. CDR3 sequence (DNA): TGTGCCAGCAGCTTATCGCCAGGGACACACACCGGGGAGCTGTTTTTT.

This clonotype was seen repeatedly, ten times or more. CDR3: CASTPGGVAGNTIYF. CDR3 nucleotides: TGTGCCAGCACCCCCGGGGGGGTGGCTGGAAACACCATATATTTT. The chain couples TRBV7-6 to TRBJ1-3; a weak D match, TRBD1 (5 bases). CDR1 SGHVS and CDR2 FNYEAQ come from the germline V gene. The CDR3 totals 15 residues. V dropped 7 bases and J dropped 2 bases, with 15 bases sitting between them. Variable domain in full (rest from reference TRBV7-6 and TRBJ1-3): GAGVSQSPRYKVTKRGQDVALRCDPISGHVSLYWYRQALGQGPEFLTYFNYEAQQDKSGLPNDRFSAERPEGSISTLTIQRTEQRDSAMYRCASTPGGVAGNTIYFGEGSWLTVV.

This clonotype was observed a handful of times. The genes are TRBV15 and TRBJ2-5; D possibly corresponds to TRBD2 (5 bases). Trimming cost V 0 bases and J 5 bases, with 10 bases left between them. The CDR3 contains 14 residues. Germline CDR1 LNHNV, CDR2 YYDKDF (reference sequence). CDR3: CATSRDMAGETQYF. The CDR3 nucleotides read TGTGCCACCAGCAGAGATATGGCGGGCGAGACCCAGTACTTC.

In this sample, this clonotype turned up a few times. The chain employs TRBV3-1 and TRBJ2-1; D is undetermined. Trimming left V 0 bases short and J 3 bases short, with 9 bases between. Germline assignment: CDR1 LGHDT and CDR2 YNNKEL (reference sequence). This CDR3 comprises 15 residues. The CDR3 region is CASSQDLGFYNEQFF. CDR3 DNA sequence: TGTGCCAGCAGCCAAGACTTGGGTTTCTACAATGAGCAGTTCTTC.

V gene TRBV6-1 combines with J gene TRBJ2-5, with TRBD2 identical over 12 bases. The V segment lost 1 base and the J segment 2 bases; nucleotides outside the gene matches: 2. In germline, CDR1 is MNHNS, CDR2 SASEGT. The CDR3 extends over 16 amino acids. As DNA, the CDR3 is TGTGCCAGCAGTGAAGGGCTAGCGGGAGGGCAAGAGACCCAGTACTTC. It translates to CASSEGLAGGQETQYF.